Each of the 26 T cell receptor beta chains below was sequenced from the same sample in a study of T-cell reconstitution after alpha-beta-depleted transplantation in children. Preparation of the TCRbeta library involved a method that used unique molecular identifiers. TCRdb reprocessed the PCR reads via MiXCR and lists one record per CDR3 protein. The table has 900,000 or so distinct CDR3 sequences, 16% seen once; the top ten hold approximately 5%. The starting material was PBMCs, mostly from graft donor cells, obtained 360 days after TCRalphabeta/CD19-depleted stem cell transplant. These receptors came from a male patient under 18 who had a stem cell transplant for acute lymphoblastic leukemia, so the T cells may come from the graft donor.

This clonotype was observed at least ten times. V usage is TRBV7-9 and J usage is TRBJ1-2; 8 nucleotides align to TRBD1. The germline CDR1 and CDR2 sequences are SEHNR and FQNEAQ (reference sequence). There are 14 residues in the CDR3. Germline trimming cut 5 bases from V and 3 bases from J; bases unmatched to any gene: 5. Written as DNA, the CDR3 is TGTGCCAGCAGCACGGGACAGGAGGACTATGGCTACACCTTC. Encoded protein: CASSTGQEDYGYTF. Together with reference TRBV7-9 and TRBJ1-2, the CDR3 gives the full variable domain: DTGVSQNPRHKITKRGQNVTFRCDPISEHNRLYWYRQTLGQGPEFLTYFQNEAQLEKSRLLSDRFSAERPKGSFSTLEIQRTEQGDSAMYLCASSTGQEDYGYTFGSGTRLTVV.

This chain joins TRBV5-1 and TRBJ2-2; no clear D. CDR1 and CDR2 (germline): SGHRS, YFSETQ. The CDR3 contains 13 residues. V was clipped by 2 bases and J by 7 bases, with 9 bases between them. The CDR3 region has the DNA TGCGCCAGCAGCTTAACCGCGGACGGGGAGCTGTTTTTT. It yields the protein CASSLTADGELFF.

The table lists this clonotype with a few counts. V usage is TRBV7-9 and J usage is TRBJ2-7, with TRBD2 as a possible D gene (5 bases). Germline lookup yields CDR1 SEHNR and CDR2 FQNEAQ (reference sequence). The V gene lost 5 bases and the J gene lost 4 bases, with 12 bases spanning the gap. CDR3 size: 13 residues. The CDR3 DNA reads TGTGCCAGCAGCGACATGAGGGATTACGAGCAGTACTTC. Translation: CASSDMRDYEQYF. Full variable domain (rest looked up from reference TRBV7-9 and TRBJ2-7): DTGVSQNPRHKITKRGQNVTFRCDPISEHNRLYWYRQTLGQGPEFLTYFQNEAQLEKSRLLSDRFSAERPKGSFSTLEIQRTEQGDSAMYLCASSDMRDYEQYFGPGTRLTVT.

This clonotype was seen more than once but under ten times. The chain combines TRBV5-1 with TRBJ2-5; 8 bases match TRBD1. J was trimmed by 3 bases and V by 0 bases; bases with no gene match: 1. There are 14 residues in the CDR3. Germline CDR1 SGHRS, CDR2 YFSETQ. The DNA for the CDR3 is TGCGCCAGCAGCTTGGACAGGGGGGAAGAGACCCAGTACTTC. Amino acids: CASSLDRGEETQYF.

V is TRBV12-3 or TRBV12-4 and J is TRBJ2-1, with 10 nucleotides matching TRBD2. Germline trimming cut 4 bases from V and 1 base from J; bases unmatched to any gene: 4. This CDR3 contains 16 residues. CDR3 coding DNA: TGTGCCAGCAGTTATCAACTAGCGGGATCCTACAATGAGCAGTTCTTC. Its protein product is CASSYQLAGSYNEQFF.

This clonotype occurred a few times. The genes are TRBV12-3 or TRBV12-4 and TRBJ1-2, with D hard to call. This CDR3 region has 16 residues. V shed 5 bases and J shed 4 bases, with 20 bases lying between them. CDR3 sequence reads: CASSLWTLPVPYGYTF. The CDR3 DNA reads TGTGCCAGCAGTCTGTGGACTCTCCCGGTCCCCTATGGCTACACCTTC.

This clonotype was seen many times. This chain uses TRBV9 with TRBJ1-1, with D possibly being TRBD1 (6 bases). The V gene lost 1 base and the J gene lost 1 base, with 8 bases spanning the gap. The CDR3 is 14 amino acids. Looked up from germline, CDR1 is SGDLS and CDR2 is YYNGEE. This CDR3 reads CASSVTQGNTEAFF. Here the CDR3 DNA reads TGTGCCAGCAGCGTAACACAGGGGAACACTGAAGCTTTCTTT.

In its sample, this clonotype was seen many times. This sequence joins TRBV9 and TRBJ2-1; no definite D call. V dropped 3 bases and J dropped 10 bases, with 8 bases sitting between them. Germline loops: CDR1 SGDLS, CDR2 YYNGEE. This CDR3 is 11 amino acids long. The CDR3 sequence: CASSEPGEQFF. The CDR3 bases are TGTGCCAGCAGCGAGCCAGGAGAGCAGTTCTTC.

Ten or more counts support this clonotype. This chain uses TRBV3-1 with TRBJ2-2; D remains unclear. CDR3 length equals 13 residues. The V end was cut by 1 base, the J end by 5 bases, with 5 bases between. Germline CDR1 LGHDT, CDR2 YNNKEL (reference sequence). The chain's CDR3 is CASSQGETGELFF. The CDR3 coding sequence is TGTGCCAGCAGCCAAGGAGAGACCGGGGAGCTGTTTTTT. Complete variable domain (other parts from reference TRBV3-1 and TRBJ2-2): DTAVSQTPKYLVTQMGNDKSIKCEQNLGHDTMYWYKQDSKKFLKIMFSYNNKELIINETVPNRFSPKSPDKAHLNLHINSLELGDSAVYFCASSQGETGELFFGEGSRLTVL.

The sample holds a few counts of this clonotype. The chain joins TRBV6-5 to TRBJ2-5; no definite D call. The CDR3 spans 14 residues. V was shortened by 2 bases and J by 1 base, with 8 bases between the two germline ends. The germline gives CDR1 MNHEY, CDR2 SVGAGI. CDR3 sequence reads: CASSYRFSQETQYF. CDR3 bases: TGTGCCAGCAGTTACCGGTTCAGCCAAGAGACCCAGTACTTC.

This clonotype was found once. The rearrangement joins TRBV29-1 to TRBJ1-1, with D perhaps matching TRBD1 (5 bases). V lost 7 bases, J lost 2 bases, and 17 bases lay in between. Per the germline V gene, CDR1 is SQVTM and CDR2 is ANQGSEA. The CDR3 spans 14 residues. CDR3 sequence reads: CSASRDGGNTEAFF. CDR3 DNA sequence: TGCAGCGCCAGCCGGGACGGGGGTAACACTGAAGCTTTCTTT.

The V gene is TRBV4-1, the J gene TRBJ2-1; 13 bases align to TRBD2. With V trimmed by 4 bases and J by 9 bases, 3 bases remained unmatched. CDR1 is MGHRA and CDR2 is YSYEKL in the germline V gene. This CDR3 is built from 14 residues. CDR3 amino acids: CASSPGLAGAEQFF. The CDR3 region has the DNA TGCGCCAGCAGCCCAGGACTAGCGGGAGCTGAGCAGTTCTTC.

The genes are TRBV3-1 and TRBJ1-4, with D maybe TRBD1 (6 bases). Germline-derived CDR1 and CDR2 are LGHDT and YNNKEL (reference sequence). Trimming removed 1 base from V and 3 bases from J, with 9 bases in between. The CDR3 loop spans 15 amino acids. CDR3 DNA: TGTGCCAGCAGCCAAGTCCGGGGGCCTAATGAAAAACTGTTTTTT. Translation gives CASSQVRGPNEKLFF.

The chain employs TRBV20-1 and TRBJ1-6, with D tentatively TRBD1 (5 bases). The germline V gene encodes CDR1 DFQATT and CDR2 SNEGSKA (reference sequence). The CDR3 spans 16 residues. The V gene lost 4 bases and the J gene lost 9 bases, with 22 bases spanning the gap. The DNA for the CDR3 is TGCAGTGCTAACAGCCAGGGAACCCAGGCAGCTTCACCCCTCCACTTT. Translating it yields CSANSQGTQAASPLHF.

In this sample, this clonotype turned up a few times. The CDR3 loop is CASSYSIIQTDTQYF. The CDR3 region has the DNA TGTGCCAGCAGTTACTCGATTATACAGACAGATACGCAGTATTTT. The chain is built from TRBV6-5 and TRBJ2-3; D is unclear. With 0 bases removed from V and 3 bases from J, the gap between germline ends came to 10 bases. CDR1 and CDR2 (germline): MNHEY, SVGAGI. The CDR3 sequence is 15 residues long.

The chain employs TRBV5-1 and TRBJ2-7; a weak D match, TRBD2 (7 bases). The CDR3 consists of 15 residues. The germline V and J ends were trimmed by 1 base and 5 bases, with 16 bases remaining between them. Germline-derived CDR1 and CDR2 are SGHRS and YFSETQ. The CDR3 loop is CASSLSAGARNEQYF. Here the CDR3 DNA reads TGCGCCAGCAGCTTGTCGGCGGGGGCGAGGAACGAGCAGTACTTC.

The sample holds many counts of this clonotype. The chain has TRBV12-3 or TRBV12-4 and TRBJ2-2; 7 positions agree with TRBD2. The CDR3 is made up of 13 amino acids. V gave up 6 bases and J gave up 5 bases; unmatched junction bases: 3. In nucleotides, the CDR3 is TGTGCCAGCAGACAAGCGGGAACCGGGGAGCTGTTTTTT. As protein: CASRQAGTGELFF.

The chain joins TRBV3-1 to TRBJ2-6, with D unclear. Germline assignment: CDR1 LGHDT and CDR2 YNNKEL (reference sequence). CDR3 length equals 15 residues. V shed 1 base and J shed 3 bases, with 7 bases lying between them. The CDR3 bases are TGTGCCAGCAGCCAAGCACTGGGTGGGGCCAACGTCCTGACTTTC. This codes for CASSQALGGANVLTF.

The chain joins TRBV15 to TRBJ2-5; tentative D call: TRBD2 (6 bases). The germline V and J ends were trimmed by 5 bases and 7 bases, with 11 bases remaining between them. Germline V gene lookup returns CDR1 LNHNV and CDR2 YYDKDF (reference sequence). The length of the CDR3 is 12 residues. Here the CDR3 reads CATSGKGGTQYF. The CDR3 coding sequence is TGTGCCACCAGCGGAAAGGGAGGGACCCAGTACTTC.

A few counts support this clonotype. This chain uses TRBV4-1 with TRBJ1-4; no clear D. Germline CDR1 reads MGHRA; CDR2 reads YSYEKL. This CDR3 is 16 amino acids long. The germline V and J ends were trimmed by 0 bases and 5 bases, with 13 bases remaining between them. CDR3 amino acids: CASSQDFVPRNEKLFF. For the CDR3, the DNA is TGCGCCAGCAGCCAAGATTTCGTCCCTAGGAATGAAAAACTGTTTTTT.

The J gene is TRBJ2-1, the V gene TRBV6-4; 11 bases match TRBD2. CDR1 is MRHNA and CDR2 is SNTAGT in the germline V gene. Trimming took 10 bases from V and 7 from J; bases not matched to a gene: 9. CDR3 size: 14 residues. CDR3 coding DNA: TGTGCCACTTCACTAGCGGGAGTTGGGAATGAGCAGTTCTTC. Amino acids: CATSLAGVGNEQFF.

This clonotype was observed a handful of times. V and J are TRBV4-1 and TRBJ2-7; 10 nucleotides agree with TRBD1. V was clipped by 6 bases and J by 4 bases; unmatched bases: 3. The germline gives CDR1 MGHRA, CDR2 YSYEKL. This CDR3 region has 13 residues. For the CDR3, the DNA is TGCGCCAGCAGTGACAGGGGGCTTTACGAGCAGTACTTC. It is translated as CASSDRGLYEQYF.

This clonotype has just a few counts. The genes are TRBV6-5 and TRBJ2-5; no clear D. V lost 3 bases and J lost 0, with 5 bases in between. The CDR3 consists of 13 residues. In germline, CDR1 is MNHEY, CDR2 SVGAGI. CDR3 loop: CASSYGYQETQYF. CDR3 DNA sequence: TGTGCCAGCAGTTATGGGTACCAAGAGACCCAGTACTTC.

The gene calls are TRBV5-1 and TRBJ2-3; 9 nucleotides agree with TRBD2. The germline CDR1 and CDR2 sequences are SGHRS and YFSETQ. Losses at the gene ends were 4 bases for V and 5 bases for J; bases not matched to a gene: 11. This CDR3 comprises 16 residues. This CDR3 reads CASSPPGREGVDTQYF. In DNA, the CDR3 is TGCGCCAGCAGCCCCCCCGGGCGGGAGGGCGTAGATACGCAGTATTTT.

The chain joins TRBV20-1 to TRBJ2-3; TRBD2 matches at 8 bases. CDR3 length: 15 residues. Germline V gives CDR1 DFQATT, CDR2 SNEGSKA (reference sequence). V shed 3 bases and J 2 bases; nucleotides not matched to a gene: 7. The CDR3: CSASASSGPTDTQYF. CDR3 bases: TGCAGTGCTAGTGCATCTAGCGGGCCCACAGATACGCAGTATTTT.

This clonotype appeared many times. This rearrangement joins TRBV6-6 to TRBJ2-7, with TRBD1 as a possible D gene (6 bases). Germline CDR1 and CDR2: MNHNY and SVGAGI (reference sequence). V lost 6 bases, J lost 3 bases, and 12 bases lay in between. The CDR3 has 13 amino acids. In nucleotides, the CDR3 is TGTGCCAGCAGATCCGGGACAAACTACGAGCAGTACTTC. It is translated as CASRSGTNYEQYF.